One and the same sample provided the 32 T cell receptor beta chains below, sequenced in a study of T cells after yellow fever vaccination. MiXCR was run by TCRdb on the 5' RACE reads, yielding one entry per CDR3 protein. The sample records roughly 340,000 distinct CDR3 sequences, approximately 3.9% being singletons. The sample was PBMCs, taken 5 days after the yellow fever booster vaccination. These TCRs come from a young man who received the YFV17D yellow fever vaccine.

This clonotype was found many times. The gene calls are TRBV10-1 and TRBJ2-3; 10 nucleotides match TRBD2. Germline-derived CDR1 and CDR2 are WNHNN and SYGVQD (reference sequence). The CDR3 has 15 residues. The trim removed 3 bases at V and 3 bases at J, leaving 3 bases unmatched. The CDR3 spells CASSETSGETDTQYF. Here the CDR3 DNA reads TGCGCCAGCAGTGAAACTAGCGGGGAGACAGATACGCAGTATTTT.

The chain recombines TRBV29-1 with TRBJ2-3, with D unclear. The germline V and J ends were trimmed by 7 bases and 5 bases, with 7 bases remaining between them. This CDR3 contains 10 residues. CDR1 is SQVTM and CDR2 is ANQGSEA in the germline V gene. The CDR3 nucleotides are TGCAGCGCCCACGGAGATACGCAGTATTTT. This translates into CSAHGDTQYF.

Ten or more counts support this clonotype. This chain connects TRBV6-4 to TRBJ2-3; 14 bases align to TRBD2. Germline CDR1 MRHNA, CDR2 SNTAGT. The CDR3 is made up of 15 amino acids. V lost 3 bases, J lost 4 bases, and 0 bases stayed unmatched. CDR3: CASSETSGGADTQYF. DNA for the CDR3: TGTGCCAGCAGTGAGACTAGCGGGGGGGCAGATACGCAGTATTTT.

This chain connects TRBV11-2 to TRBJ2-3; 8 nucleotides match TRBD2. From germline, CDR1 is SGHAT and CDR2 FQNNGV. This CDR3 has 14 residues. The V gene end was trimmed by 3 bases and the J gene end by 5 bases; junction bases not matched to a gene: 4. CDR3 DNA: TGTGCCAGCAGCTTGAACGGGGGGGGAGATACGCAGTATTTT. Translating it yields CASSLNGGGDTQYF.

This clonotype occurred a few times. The chain has TRBV19 and TRBJ2-5, with 9 bases lining up with TRBD1. CDR3 length: 14 amino acids. CDR1 and CDR2 from the germline V gene are LNHDA and SQIVND (reference sequence). Germline trimming cut 5 bases from V and 4 bases from J; bases unmatched to any gene: 5. The CDR3 is CASSEGQGRETQYF. In DNA, the CDR3 is TGTGCCAGTAGTGAGGGACAGGGTCGAGAGACCCAGTACTTC.

Many counts were recorded for this clonotype. The chain couples TRBV6-5 to TRBJ1-3, with D tentatively TRBD1 (5 bases). The CDR3 runs to 15 residues. Germline CDR1 and CDR2: MNHEY and SVGAGI. With 5 bases removed from V and 4 bases from J, the gap between germline ends came to 15 bases. The CDR3 bases are TGTGCCAGCAGTCCCTCAGACAGAGGGGGAAACACCATATATTTT. Translation gives CASSPSDRGGNTIYF.

The V gene is TRBV7-2, the J gene TRBJ2-1; maybe TRBD2 (7 bases). V was clipped by 5 bases and J by 0 bases, with 11 bases between them. The CDR3 extends over 15 amino acids. Germline assignment: CDR1 SGHTA and CDR2 FQGNSA. DNA for the CDR3: TGTGCCAGCAGCCGTCGGGGGGCCTCCTACAATGAGCAGTTCTTC. It codes for CASSRRGASYNEQFF. Complete variable domain (other parts from reference TRBV7-2 and TRBJ2-1): GAGVSQSPSNKVTEKGKDVELRCDPISGHTALYWYRQSLGQGLEFLIYFQGNSAPDKSGLPSDRFSAERTGGSVSTLTIQRTQQEDSAVYLCASSRRGASYNEQFFGPGTRLTVL.

This clonotype was seen only a few times. The chain has TRBV3-1 and TRBJ2-4, with D perhaps TRBD2 (5 bases). V was cut by 3 bases and J by 0 bases, with 9 bases left in between. From germline, CDR1 is LGHDT and CDR2 YNNKEL (reference sequence). The CDR3 has 15 residues. The CDR3 spells CASSHGVLAKNIQYF. CDR3 sequence (DNA): TGTGCCAGCAGCCACGGGGTTCTAGCCAAAAACATTCAGTACTTC.

As for this clonotype: This may be a read error, as it is one base from a much larger clone. The chain carries TRBV6-5 and TRBJ2-4; possibly TRBD2 for D (5 bases). The CDR3 spans 13 residues. Germline CDR1 is MNHEY and CDR2 is SVGAGI. The DNA for the CDR3 is TGTGCCAGCAGTTCCTGGACTCAAAAAATTCAGTACTTC. This translates into CASSSWTQKIQYF.

This clonotype was found many times. The rearrangement uses TRBV18 and TRBJ2-7; D may correspond to TRBD1 or TRBD2 (5 bases each). The CDR3 totals 13 residues. Trimming cost V 6 bases and J 4 bases, with 13 bases left between them. The V gene's germline CDR1 is KGHSH and CDR2 LQKENI. The CDR3 reads CASSPGTEYEQYV. CDR3 nucleotides: TGTGCCAGCTCGCCAGGGACCGAATACGAGCAGTACGTC.

This clonotype showed up just a few times. The chain joins TRBV7-2 to TRBJ2-4, with TRBD2 identical over 7 bases. The CDR3 length is 14 residues. V shed 0 bases and J 5 bases; nucleotides not matched to a gene: 1. Germline CDR1 SGHTA, CDR2 FQGNSA. CDR3 DNA sequence: TGTGCCAGCAGCTTAGCGGGGGGGGAAAACATTCAGTACTTC. Translated: CASSLAGGENIQYF.

The V gene is TRBV3-1, the J gene TRBJ2-1; 10 positions match TRBD2. V shed 4 bases, J shed 7 bases, and the junction held 7 bases outside the gene matches. Germline CDR1 and CDR2: LGHDT and YNNKEL (reference sequence). The CDR3 spans 15 residues. CDR3 bases: TGTGCCAGCAGCCGCAGGGAGCGGGGGGGGAATGAGCAGTTCTTC. It codes for CASSRRERGGNEQFF.

This clonotype was counted many times. The chain joins TRBV6-1 to TRBJ1-4, with D maybe TRBD1 (5 bases). The CDR3 totals 15 residues. V was pared by 4 bases and J by 5 bases, with 14 bases between. Germline values: CDR1 MNHNS, CDR2 SASEGT. The CDR3 DNA reads as TGTGCCAGCAGTGGACAGACCCGAATAAATGAAAAACTGTTTTTT. Translating it yields CASSGQTRINEKLFF.

This chain uses TRBV5-6 with TRBJ2-7; D gene uncertain. This CDR3 comprises 14 residues. Per the germline V gene, CDR1 is SGHDT and CDR2 is YYEEEE. Trimming left V 4 bases short and J 3 bases short, with 14 bases between. The CDR3 loop is CASSAGGVYYEQYF. In nucleotides, the CDR3 is TGTGCCAGCAGCGCCGGTGGGGTCTACTACGAGCAGTACTTC.

This clonotype was recorded a few times. CDR3 amino acids: CASSINGGPGNQPQHF. The CDR3 DNA sequence: TGTGCCAGTAGTATTAACGGGGGGCCCGGCAATCAGCCCCAGCATTTT. V and J are TRBV19 and TRBJ1-5; a weak D match, TRBD1 (6 bases). This CDR3 has 16 amino acids. The V gene lost 3 bases and the J gene lost 2 bases, with 14 bases spanning the gap. Looked up from germline, CDR1 is LNHDA and CDR2 is SQIVND (reference sequence).

This chain joins TRBV7-9 and TRBJ2-5; D gene unclear. V was trimmed by 7 bases and J by 7 bases, leaving 19 bases between them. CDR1 is SEHNR and CDR2 is FQNEAQ in the germline V gene (reference sequence). The CDR3 runs 14 residues. The CDR3 DNA follows: TGTGCCAGCACCATAAGCACAGCCGATGTGACCCAGTACTTC. It encodes CASTISTADVTQYF.

The rearrangement links TRBV5-1 to TRBJ1-1; 8 nucleotides match TRBD1. J was trimmed by 7 bases and V by 0 bases; bases with no gene match: 11. Per the germline V gene, CDR1 is SGHRS and CDR2 is YFSETQ. The CDR3 runs 16 residues. Written as DNA, the CDR3 is TGCGCCAGCAGCTTGGATCCCAGGGGGCTAGCGGGTGAAGCTTTCTTT. This translates into CASSLDPRGLAGEAFF.

The chain links TRBV3-1 to TRBJ2-1; TRBD2 agrees at 9 bases. Germline CDR1 reads LGHDT; CDR2 reads YNNKEL (reference sequence). The V gene end was trimmed by 3 bases and the J gene end by 7 bases; junction bases not matched to a gene: 16. The CDR3 runs to 18 residues. The CDR3, as DNA: TGTGCCAGCAGCCATGATCAGCGGGGGGTTCGGACTGGTAATGAGCAGTTCTTC. Its translation: CASSHDQRGVRTGNEQFF.

The chain has TRBV12-3 or TRBV12-4 and TRBJ1-3; no definite D call. V gave up 6 bases and J gave up 4 bases, with 13 bases separating them. The CDR3 has 14 amino acids. This chain's CDR3 is CASSLRLGGNTIYF. The DNA of the CDR3 is TGTGCCAGCAGCCTCAGACTGGGCGGAAACACCATATATTTT.

This clonotype was seen a handful of times. This chain uses TRBV20-1 with TRBJ1-3; no clear D. The CDR3 has 13 amino acids. V was trimmed by 0 bases and J by 5 bases, leaving 8 bases between them. The germline gives CDR1 DFQATT, CDR2 SNEGSKA (reference sequence). The CDR3 loop is CSAREGFRNTIYF. CDR3 nucleotide sequence: TGCAGTGCTAGAGAAGGGTTTCGAAACACCATATATTTT.

This clonotype has a count of ten or more. The chain uses TRBV15 and TRBJ1-5; no clear D. V was clipped by 5 bases and J by 3 bases, with 5 bases between them. Germline lookup yields CDR1 LNHNV and CDR2 YYDKDF (reference sequence). CDR3 length: 12 amino acids. In nucleotides, the CDR3 is TGTGCCACCAGCGGTTTCAATCAGCCCCAGCATTTT. Translating it yields CATSGFNQPQHF.

In this sample, this clonotype turned up a few times. The chain combines TRBV21-1 with TRBJ1-2; the table assigns TRBD1, which was not confirmed against the DNA. TRBV21-1 is an annotated pseudogene. This CDR3 has 15 amino acids. In DNA, the CDR3 is TGTGCCAGCAGCAATTCGGACAGGCATCACTATGGCTACACCTTC. Translation gives CASSNSDRHHYGYTF.

This clonotype has just a few counts. The rearrangement uses TRBV10-3 and TRBJ2-1; D ambiguous. Per germline, CDR1 ENHRY and CDR2 SYGVKD. There are 12 residues in the CDR3. V lost 6 bases, J lost 4 bases, and 7 bases lay in between. The CDR3 sequence: CAISKLYNEQFF. For the CDR3, the DNA is TGTGCCATCAGCAAATTATACAATGAGCAGTTCTTC.

The chain couples TRBV7-9 to TRBJ2-7, with D unclear. The length of the CDR3 is 13 residues. Germline CDR1 and CDR2: SEHNR and FQNEAQ (reference sequence). V lost 5 bases and J lost 5, with 13 bases in between. In DNA, the CDR3 is TGTGCCAGCAGCCGCGGTGGGTCGGACGAGCAGTACGTC. Amino acids: CASSRGGSDEQYV.

This clonotype showed up just a few times. The V gene is TRBV11-2, the J gene TRBJ2-7, with 8 positions matching TRBD1. The CDR3 extends over 13 amino acids. The V and J ends lost 6 bases and 9 bases, in that order; junction bases with no gene match: 10. Germline CDR1 and CDR2: SGHAT and FQNNGV. DNA for the CDR3: TGTGCCAGCAGGTTTACAGGGGGTGACTGGCAGTACGTC. This encodes CASRFTGGDWQYV.

The chain carries TRBV9 and TRBJ1-1; TRBD1 is a possible D gene (6 bases). The CDR3 spans 15 residues. Germline-derived CDR1 and CDR2 are SGDLS and YYNGEE. Trimming shortened V by 0 bases and J by 5 bases, and 14 bases separated the two germline ends. CDR3 loop: CASSVVAGGGTEAFF. The CDR3 nucleotides are TGTGCCAGCAGCGTAGTAGCGGGAGGGGGGACTGAAGCTTTCTTT.

This clonotype has more than one count but fewer than ten. The chain has TRBV27 and TRBJ2-5, with D perhaps matching TRBD1 (5 bases). CDR1 is MNHEY and CDR2 is SMNVEV in the germline V gene (reference sequence). CDR3 length equals 14 residues. The V and J ends lost 3 bases and 6 bases respectively, with 14 bases between them. For the CDR3, the DNA is TGTGCCAGCAGTTTTAGCAGGGTAGGAAAGACCCAGTACTTC. Its protein product is CASSFSRVGKTQYF.

This clonotype was found many times. CDR3 nucleotides: TGCGCCAGCAGACCGGGACCCTCCACCGGGGAGCTGTTTTTT. Translating gives CASRPGPSTGELFF. The rearrangement links TRBV5-1 to TRBJ2-2; either TRBD1 or TRBD2 may fit D (5 bases each). Germline CDR1 is SGHRS and CDR2 is YFSETQ. The CDR3 consists of 14 residues. With 5 bases removed from V and 4 bases from J, the gap between germline ends came to 12 bases.

This clonotype was seen repeatedly, ten times or more. This chain joins TRBV7-3 and TRBJ2-7, with a tentative D call TRBD2 (5 bases). The CDR3 extends over 14 amino acids. Trimming left V 6 bases short and J 2 bases short, with 14 bases between. Germline-derived CDR1 and CDR2 are SGHTA and FQGTGA. CDR3 in DNA: TGTGCCAGCAGTGACTACGTCCAACCCTACGAGCAGTACTTC. Its translation is CASSDYVQPYEQYF.

This clonotype was counted between two and nine times. The chain couples TRBV4-3 to TRBJ2-5; 14 bases match TRBD2. The CDR3 spans 16 residues. The J segment lost 3 bases and the V segment lost 3 bases, leaving 3 bases of the junction unmatched. Germline V gene data show CDR1 as LGHNA and CDR2 as YSLEER. The CDR3 protein is CASSQGLAGEKETQYF. The CDR3 DNA reads TGCGCCAGCAGCCAGGGACTAGCGGGGGAGAAAGAGACCCAGTACTTC.

This clonotype showed up many times. The CDR3 reads CASRSGLAAYNEQFF. The CDR3 nucleotides are TGTGCCAGCAGGTCGGGACTAGCGGCCTACAATGAGCAGTTCTTC. This rearrangement joins TRBV6-6 to TRBJ2-1; 11 bases align to TRBD2. The CDR3 loop spans 15 amino acids. The V and J ends lost 6 bases and 2 bases, in that order; junction bases with no gene match: 3. Looked up from germline, CDR1 is MNHNY and CDR2 is SVGAGI (reference sequence).

This clonotype has ten or more counts. V gene TRBV20-1 combines with J gene TRBJ2-7, with a tentative D call TRBD1 (7 bases). CDR1 DFQATT and CDR2 SNEGSKA come from the germline V gene (reference sequence). V lost 6 bases to trimming and J lost 2 bases, with 14 bases between them. This CDR3 has 13 amino acids. The CDR3 region has the DNA TGCAGTGCAGGCGGGGACAGAACCTACGAGCAGTACTTC. Protein sequence: CSAGGDRTYEQYF.